This T cell receptor beta chain was identified in a study of T cells in Graves' hyperthyroidism and ophthalmopathy. Points from the study as a whole: Classification by a 13 V-J model distinguished ophthalmopathy from stable hyperthyroidism.

V trimming: 7 bases; J trimming: 8 bases; junction bases outside the gene matches: 9. This CDR3 has 14 residues. This clonotype was seen at least ten times. The antigen is undetermined. The investigators amplified TCR beta CDR3 regions from RNA transcripts. In the first-round RT-PCR of the TCR CDR3, the HTBI primer set was used. TCRdb independently ran MiXCR on the multiplex PCR reads; one entry per CDR3 protein. The table lists roughly 630,000 distinct CDR3 sequences, 15% to 19% of them singletons. The specimen was blood. This TCR derives from a woman aged 30 to 39 with Graves' hyperthyroidism. The chain has TRBV12-3 or TRBV12-4 and TRBJ2-1; 9 bases agree with TRBD2. CDR3 DNA sequence: TGTGCCAGCAAGAGGACTAGCGCGAGGGATGAGCAGTTCTTC. Protein sequence: CASKRTSARDEQFF.